These T cell receptor beta chains were read from a single sample in a study of blood T cell repertoires in COVID-19. Repertoires were generated with immunoSEQ multiplex PCR, while TCRdb's copy carries only in-frame clones and drops some. In the table there are approximately 220,000 clones, around 90% of which are singletons. Material for sequencing was PBMCs or T cells enriched from blood (not recorded which). The receptors shown here come from a woman aged 25-40 years with acute COVID-19. Both conserved end residues are part of each CDR3. D genes are given only for firm matches. The size of a clone is reported for some rows only, either as once, few or many, or as a class for expanded clones.

clone_size j_call d_call v_call cdr3_nt cdr3_aa
- TRBJ1-3 - TRBV5-1 TGCGCCAGCAGCTTGTCTTACCAGGGCTTGAGCTCTGGAAACACCATATATTTT CASSLSYQGLSSGNTIYF
- TRBJ1-4 - TRBV9 TGTGCCAGCAGCGTAGGGGGCGCTTCTAATGAAAAACTGTTTTTT CASSVGGASNEKLFF
few TRBJ2-7 - TRBV6-6 TGTGCCAGCACCCCTACCAGGGGCGAATCCTACGAGCAGTACTTC CASTPTRGESYEQYF
few TRBJ1-5 TRBD1 TRBV5-6 TGTGCCAGCAGCAGGTGGGACAGGGCCAGCAATCAGCCCCAGCATTTT CASSRWDRASNQPQHF
- TRBJ2-7 TRBD2 TRBV2 TGTGCCAGCAGCCGGGACTACCCCTATGGGCAGTACTTC CASSRDYPYGQYF
- TRBJ1-2 - TRBV7-9 TGTGCCAGCAGCTCGGACCTACGGGAAGCTAACTATGGCTACACCTTC CASSSDLREANYGYTF
- TRBJ1-5 - TRBV12-3/TRBV12-4 TGTGCCAGCAGTTTACGGGGTAATCAGCCCCAGCATTTT CASSLRGNQPQHF
- TRBJ2-5 - TRBV12-5 TGTGCTAGTGGTTCGGGGGAGACCCAGTACTTC CASGSGETQYF
- TRBJ1-2 TRBD1 TRBV27 TGTGCCAGCAGTTTAAGACAGGGCGGCTATGGCTACACCTTC CASSLRQGGYGYTF
- TRBJ1-1 - TRBV7-9 TGTGCCAGCAGCCCCACGGGGAACACTGAAGCTTTCTTT CASSPTGNTEAFF
- TRBJ2-7 - TRBV4-1 TGCGCCAGCAGCCAAGCGGACACGTCATCCTACGAGCAGTACTTC CASSQADTSSYEQYF
- TRBJ1-6 TRBD1 TRBV27 TGTGCCAGCAGTCAGGGGACAGGGATAACGTCGGGCTCCTATAATTCACCCCTCCACTTT CASSQGTGITSGSYNSPLHF
- TRBJ1-1 - TRBV7-8 TGTGCCAGCAGAAAGGGGATGAACACTGAAGCTTTCTTT CASRKGMNTEAFF
- TRBJ2-1 TRBD2 TRBV15 TGTGCCACCAGCTACCGGCGGGGGTCTGGTTCCTCCAACAATGAGCAGTTCTTC CATSYRRGSGSSNNEQFF
once TRBJ1-1 - TRBV5-1 TGCGCCAGCAGCCCGGACAGCCTGAACACTGAAGCTTTCTTT CASSPDSLNTEAFF
few TRBJ1-2 TRBD1 TRBV18 TGTGCCAGCTCACCTGGGACAGAGGAGAACTATGGCTACACCTTC CASSPGTEENYGYTF
- TRBJ2-2 - TRBV5-1 TGCGCCAGCAGCTTGGTCCGGAACACCGGGGAGCTGTTTTTT CASSLVRNTGELFF
- TRBJ1-2 TRBD1 TRBV29-1 TGCAGCGTTGAAATACCCCAAACAGGGGGCGATGGCTACACCTTC CSVEIPQTGGDGYTF
- TRBJ2-7 TRBD1 TRBV11-2 TGTGCCAGCAGCTTTATGGACAGGGTGGACGAGCAGTACTTC CASSFMDRVDEQYF
- TRBJ1-2 - TRBV4-1 TGCGCCAGCAGCCAGGGGAGGGACACGAACGGCTACACCTTC CASSQGRDTNGYTF
- TRBJ1-2 TRBD1 TRBV6-5 TGTGCCAGCAGTTACGAGCGCAGGGGGAACTATGGCTACACCTTC CASSYERRGNYGYTF
- TRBJ2-3 - TRBV7-9 TGTGCCAGCAGCTTACTCGTCGGAGACGGAGGGGCAGATACGCAGTATTTT CASSLLVGDGGADTQYF
- TRBJ1-1 - TRBV12-3/TRBV12-4 TGTGCCAGCAGGGAAGGGGGCACTGAAGCTTTCTTT CASREGGTEAFF
- TRBJ1-4 TRBD1 TRBV6-4 TGTGCCAGCGAGACAGGGAAGAATGAAAAACTGTTTTTT CASETGKNEKLFF
- TRBJ1-6 - TRBV7-9 TGTGCCAGCAGCACTGGACTCTCCTATAATTCACCCCTCCACTTT CASSTGLSYNSPLHF
- TRBJ1-1 TRBD1 TRBV11-2 TGTGCCAGCTCAAGCCTCCGGGACAGAGAAGCTTTCTTT CASSSLRDREAFF
once TRBJ2-7 - TRBV10-3 TGTGCCATCAGTGAGTCGACAGGAAATTACGAGCAGTACTTC CAISESTGNYEQYF
- TRBJ2-3 TRBD2 TRBV19 TGTGCCAGTAGTGTGGAGCTAGCGGGGGCTCTTGGGGAGACAGATACGCAGTATTTT CASSVELAGALGETDTQYF
- TRBJ2-3 - TRBV5-1 TGCGCCAGCAGCCCCCGGGTAGCGGATACGCAGTATTTT CASSPRVADTQYF
- TRBJ1-5 - TRBV4-3 TGCGCCAGCAGCCAAGATTGGCGGGCTAGCAATCAGCCCCAGCATTTT CASSQDWRASNQPQHF
few TRBJ1-1 - TRBV6-5 TGTGCCTGCATATGGGAGTCTGAAGCTTTCTTT CACIWESEAFF
- TRBJ2-1 TRBD2 TRBV11-2 TGTGCCAGCAGCCCATTAGCGGGGGATTACAATGAGCAGTTCTTC CASSPLAGDYNEQFF
- TRBJ1-2 - TRBV7-9 TGTGCCAGCAGCGCACGGGACTATGGCTACACCTTC CASSARDYGYTF
once TRBJ2-2 - TRBV11-3 TGTGCCAGCTCGAGGGTCACTGGCACCGGGGAGCTGTTTTTT CASSRVTGTGELFF
- TRBJ1-1 TRBD1 TRBV5-4 TGTGCCAGCAGCCCCATTGCCGGGACAGGGTTATCGAACACTGAAGCTTTCTTT CASSPIAGTGLSNTEAFF
- TRBJ2-3 TRBD1 TRBV10-3 TGTGCCATTTTAGGGCAGGGGGAAGATACGCAGTATTTT CAILGQGEDTQYF
- TRBJ2-7 - TRBV9 TGTGCCAGCAGCGTAGATCGACACGACGGGCAGTACTTC CASSVDRHDGQYF
- TRBJ1-2 - TRBV27 TGTGCCAGCAGCCCCCTACCTCCGGGAACTAACTATGGCTACACCTTC CASSPLPPGTNYGYTF
once TRBJ2-6 TRBD1 TRBV6-5 TGTGCCAGCAGTTACTTTGCGACAGGGGTCGGCGTCCTGACTTTC CASSYFATGVGVLTF
- TRBJ2-3 - TRBV2 TGTGCCAGCAGTGTCGGGACAGATACGCAGTATTTT CASSVGTDTQYF
- TRBJ1-2 - TRBV5-6 TGTGCCAGCAGCTTGACAGGGCAAGGCTACACCTTC CASSLTGQGYTF